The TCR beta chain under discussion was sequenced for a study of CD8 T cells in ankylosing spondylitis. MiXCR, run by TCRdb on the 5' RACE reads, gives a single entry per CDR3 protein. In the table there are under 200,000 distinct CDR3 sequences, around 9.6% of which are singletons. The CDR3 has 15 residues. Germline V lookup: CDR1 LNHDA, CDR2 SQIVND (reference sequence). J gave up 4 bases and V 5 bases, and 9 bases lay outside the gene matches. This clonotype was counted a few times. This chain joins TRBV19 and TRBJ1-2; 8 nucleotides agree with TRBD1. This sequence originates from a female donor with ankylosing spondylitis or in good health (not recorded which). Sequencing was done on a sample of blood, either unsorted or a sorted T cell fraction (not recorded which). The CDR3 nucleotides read TGTGCCAGTAGTGCTCCGGGACAGGCCTTCTATGGCTACACCTTC. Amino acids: CASSAPGQAFYGYTF.